This T cell receptor beta chain was obtained from a study of regulatory T cells in long-lasting Graves disease (dated by TCRdb to the early 2020s). With respect to the entire study: Antithyroid drugs had been taken for less than 3 months by newly diagnosed Graves' disease patients. The study was registered as a clinical trial and conducted in China. Patients with persistent Graves' disease were compared with patients with newly diagnosed Graves' disease using TCR sequencing and RNA sequencing of peripheral blood. A total of 33 samples underwent TCR sequencing, from around 13 patients with persistent Graves' disease and approximately 20 patients with newly diagnosed Graves' disease. Study-level results and caveats: TRBV28, TRBJ1-2 and TRBJ2-5 were preferentially used in persistent disease, while TRBV20-1 and TRBJ2-1 were favored in newly diagnosed disease. Compared with newly diagnosed patients, patients with persistent Graves' disease had lower TCR Shannon entropy and fewer highly expanded clones, which suggests clonal expansion. Patients with persistent disease shared more public clonotypes (approximately 2,500) than newly diagnosed patients did (roughly 970). Sequencing and analysis were limited to the TCR beta chain. The authors noted that the small sample size was a limitation that may lower accuracy. Only peripheral blood was studied, because thyroid tissue, the primary lesion, was inaccessible.

According to the germline V gene (reference sequence), CDR1 reads DFQATT and CDR2 reads SNEGSKA. From the cysteine through the phenylalanine, the CDR3 covers 14 amino acids. Of the read, only the CDR3 DNA is kept; its 42 bases are in frame from base 1. The germline ends are 18 bases apart after V is trimmed by 6 bases and J by 3 bases. The library was built by means of multiplex PCR. The sample was run on an Illumina HiSeq 4000. CDR3 regions were amplified by Arm-PCR with iRepertoire HTBI primers to construct TCR beta libraries. Before sequencing, the PCR products went through gel purification. The authors' analysis ran thus. Gene usage analysis of CDR3 amino acid clonotypes relied on the 62 TRBV and around 14 TRBJ segments identified across samples. COPE and FqMerger were used to merge filtered high-quality paired reads into contigs. Contigs were aligned with BLAST to IMGT TRBV, TRBD and TRBJ reference genes, and CDR3 was defined per IMGT. Clonotypes above 0.1% frequency were classified as highly expanded clones. Shannon entropy served as the measure of repertoire diversity, while the Gini coefficient captured V-J evenness. Public clonotypes were defined as clonotypes shared by more than one individual. In-frame beta chains were kept once TCRdb had trimmed the public reads at Q25 with fastp and called clones with MiXCR. CDR3 protein duplicates are merged, each entry listing the most common genes and DNA. V and J calls and clone size were set by TCRdb, not the authors. The sample table contains around 450,000 distinct CDR3 sequences; only one count was recorded for around 16% of them. Approximately 7.6% of the sample is held by the ten biggest clonotypes.

The sample's time point label, decoded: newly diagnosed GD, antithyroid drugs for less than 3 months. For both TCR sequencing and RNA sequencing, RNA was extracted from PBMCs using TRIzol. The diagnosis of Graves' disease followed American Thyroid Association guidelines. Recruitment of patients was carried out at an endocrinology department in Xi'an, China. From each patient, around 9 milliliters of peripheral blood was collected into an EDTA anticoagulant tube. PBMCs were isolated by Ficoll Paque Plus density gradient separation without further T cell sorting. An Agilent 2100 Bioanalyzer and agarose gel were used to check RNA quality, while a NanoDrop 2000 measured RNA concentration. This clonotype was counted a few times. The antigen this receptor binds is unknown. The sample holds no much larger clone one base away, and base qualities are not on file. The data also belong to a second study, concerning T cells in Graves' hyperthyroidism and ophthalmopathy. The second study's authors report: Graves' hyperthyroidism was defined as stable when no progression to ophthalmopathy occurred over 18 months of follow-up. The hyperthyroidism patients were between 18 and 65 years old and newly diagnosed, with a disease duration of less than 2 months. Exclusion was applied to patients with uncontrolled infections, other autoimmune diseases, pregnancy or lactation. Diagnoses were established on the basis of clinical symptoms, serum thyroxine and TRAb, thyroid ultrasound, and orbital computed tomography. The first round of RT-PCR for the TCR CDR3 was performed with the HTBI primer set and the Qiagen OneStep RT-PCR kit. Most expanded thyroid clonotypes (frequency above 0.001) were also found in blood, which suggests that blood repertoires may mirror thyroid immune responses. In cross-validation, a model built on a 13 V-J signature told ophthalmopathy apart from stable hyperthyroidism with 85% to 90% sensitivity and around 83% specificity, and in testing the same model reached 80%/75%. In validation, progression to ophthalmopathy was predicted by the model with 55% to 71% sensitivity and 72% to 85% specificity, a median of approximately 6.5 months before onset. To identify distinguishing TCR V-J signatures, a discovery cohort of 100 patients was used, comprising 40 to 45 with Graves' ophthalmopathy and approximately 58 with stable Graves' hyperthyroidism. Prospective prediction of ophthalmopathy was tested in an independent validation cohort of some 20 hyperthyroidism patients and 17 patients who later progressed to ophthalmopathy. For training and testing, the 95 to 100 patients in the discovery cohort were randomly divided in a 7:3 ratio. In addition, the study compared T-cell repertoires in thyroid tissue and in blood from about 6 Graves' hyperthyroidism patients. Once sampling was done, hyperthyroidism patients were given methimazole at a starting dose of 30 mg daily, whereas ophthalmopathy patients were given high-dose intravenous methylprednisolone. The libraries were constructed in a second round of multiplex PCR and then size-selected and purified. Sequencing of the libraries was done on an Illumina HiSeq2000 using paired-end 100 bp reads. SOAPnuke was used to process the raw data, with reads discarded if the reads contained adapters or uncalled bases, had a mean Phred below 15, or lacked an exact constant-primer or identifier match. High-quality paired reads were merged using COPE v1.2.5, and each unique nucleotide sequence was defined as a clonotype. MiTCR v1.1 was used to align clonotypes to the IMGT TRBV, TRBD and TRBJ reference segments. The analysis was restricted to V-J combinations with a frequency above 0.0001, which together covered over 99% of the repertoires. The TCS score was defined as the ratio of F50 (clonal expansion) to E x V (chaos), calculated using BLOSUM62-based TCRdist between CDR3 peptides within each V-J. Welch's t-statistics and random forest reduced fewer than 550 V-J features to under 15, which were used in a naive Bayes classifier (R e1071). No statistical method was used to set the sample size in advance, and investigators knew the group allocation. The paper describes TCR Vbeta CDR3 sequencing of 135 peripheral blood samples, made up of 43 ophthalmopathy patients, 70 to 75 hyperthyroidism patients and 17 progressor patients.

The sequence joins TRBV20-1 to TRBJ2-7; the D call could be TRBD1 or TRBD2, with each sharing 5 bases. Sequenced material: peripheral blood mononuclear cells (PBMCs), taken at new diagnosis, from a patient treated with antithyroid drugs. This clonotype was obtained from a woman in her forties with Graves disease. Donor details come from another sample of the same person, matched by shared clones. The nucleotides read TGCAGTGCAGACACAGGAGGCTCAATCTACGAGCAGTACTTC. It specifies CSADTGGSIYEQYF.